The 22 T cell receptor beta chains below were found in one sample sequenced in a study of Ad26.COV2.S vaccination and SARS-CoV-2 variants. Using immunoSEQ multiplex PCR, the repertoire was profiled, and TCRdb retains in-frame clones only, with some absent. This table holds under 500,000 clones, 92% found once. Treatment denoted: around 19 received Ad26.COV2.S at low or high dose, single or two shots; several received placebo; per-sample allocation not given. Samples were taken on day 63 after the first vaccine or placebo injection. The sequences come from peripheral blood, collected in a trial of Ad26.COV2.S vaccine versus placebo. The receptors were gathered from a person between 18 and 59 years old who received the Ad26.COV2.S COVID-19 vaccine or a placebo.

This clone was recorded once. This sequence joins TRBV21-1 and TRBJ2-7; the listed D gene, TRBD2, was not tested against the DNA. TRBV21-1 is flagged as a pseudogene. This CDR3 has 17 amino acids. The CDR3 sequence is CASSMFTTTRWNYEQYF. CDR3 DNA: TGTGCCAGCAGCATGTTCACCACGACGAGGTGGAACTACGAGCAGTACTTC.

The chain is built from TRBV3-1 (or the pseudogene TRBV3-2) and TRBJ2-6; TRBD2 is a possible D gene (6 bases). CDR1 is LGHDT and CDR2 is YNNKEL in the germline V gene (reference sequence). Trimming pared 2 bases from V and 2 bases from J, leaving 16 bases between. CDR3 size: 18 residues. Here the CDR3 reads CASSQLAGRPPGANVLTF. CDR3 nucleotides: TGTGCCAGCAGCCAATTGGCAGGGAGGCCCCCTGGGGCCAACGTCCTGACTTTC.

The chain links TRBV7-6 to TRBJ2-7, with 8 bases identical to TRBD1. V lost 5 bases to trimming and J lost 2 bases; unmatched junction nucleotides: 5. Germline assignment: CDR1 SGHVS and CDR2 FNYEAQ. CDR3 length equals 14 residues. Here the CDR3 reads CASSQGQGPYEQYF. CDR3 DNA sequence: TGTGCCAGCAGCCAAGGACAGGGACCCTACGAGCAGTACTTC.

The chain recombines TRBV6-2 or TRBV6-3 with TRBJ2-3; D uncertain. Trimming took off 2 bases at V and 6 bases at J, with 12 bases between the two ends. Germline V gene lookup returns CDR1 MNHEY and CDR2 SVGEGT. CDR3 length equals 14 residues. The DNA of the CDR3 is TGTGCCAGCAGTTACCCGGACGAACTGGATACGCAGTATTTT. This gives the protein CASSYPDELDTQYF.

The chain combines TRBV7-9 with TRBJ2-7; 9 nucleotides line up with TRBD2. V lost 5 bases, J lost 2 bases, and 10 bases stayed unmatched. The CDR3 consists of 16 residues. Germline CDR1 reads SEHNR; CDR2 reads FQNEAQ (reference sequence). The CDR3 sequence: CASSTRFSGGTYEQYF. Written as DNA, the CDR3 is TGTGCCAGCAGCACCCGCTTTAGCGGGGGAACCTACGAGCAGTACTTC.

This chain uses TRBV29-1 with TRBJ2-7; maybe TRBD2 (5 bases). This CDR3 has 11 residues. Germline CDR1 is SQVTM and CDR2 is ANQGSEA. V gave up 4 bases and J gave up 7 bases, with 11 bases separating them. CDR3 amino acids: CSVVVSGEQYF. CDR3 nucleotide sequence: TGCAGCGTTGTTGTCTCGGGGGAGCAGTACTTC.

The rearrangement uses TRBV29-1 and TRBJ2-7; unclear D gene. The CDR3 runs 12 residues. Between the trimmed V and J ends, which lost 2 bases and 2 bases, there was a span of 7 bases. Looked up from germline, CDR1 is SQVTM and CDR2 is ANQGSEA. The CDR3 protein is CSVEFGPYEQYF. The CDR3, as DNA: TGCAGCGTTGAATTCGGCCCCTACGAGCAGTACTTC.

CDR3 in amino acids: CASSSPTRTGEQYF. CDR3 nucleotide sequence: TGTGCCAGCAGCTCACCCACCCGGACGGGCGAGCAGTACTTC. The chain is built from TRBV7-9 and TRBJ2-7; no definite D call. Germline V gene data show CDR1 as SEHNR and CDR2 as FQNEAQ (reference sequence). Deletions cut 4 bases from V and 6 bases from J, with 16 bases between. This CDR3 contains 14 residues.

This chain connects TRBV28 to TRBJ1-3; D is perhaps TRBD1 (5 bases). Germline V lookup: CDR1 MDHEN, CDR2 SYDVKM. Deletions cut 8 bases from V and 11 bases from J, with 25 bases between. CDR3 length equals 15 residues. The CDR3 nucleotides are TGTGCCAGCGCTCCACCTTCACCCAAGGGCAGGGCCATATATTTT. The encoded protein is CASAPPSPKGRAIYF.

The gene calls are TRBV27 and TRBJ2-7; 10 bases are a match to TRBD1. Germline values: CDR1 MNHEY, CDR2 SMNVEV (reference sequence). V was clipped by 6 bases and J by 4 bases; unmatched bases: 6. The CDR3 runs to 14 residues. The CDR3 reads CASSTWDRGYEQYF. DNA of the CDR3: TGTGCCAGCAGCACGTGGGACAGGGGTTACGAGCAGTACTTC.

This rearrangement joins TRBV12-3 or TRBV12-4 to TRBJ1-2; D is undetermined. V lost 6 bases and J lost 2, with 4 bases in between. The CDR3 has 11 residues. CDR3 sequence reads: CASSKNYGYTF. CDR3 nucleotides: TGTGCCAGCAGCAAGAACTATGGCTACACCTTC.

This chain uses TRBV5-1 with TRBJ1-3; 9 bases agree with TRBD1. CDR1 is SGHRS and CDR2 is YFSETQ in the germline V gene. The CDR3 contains 17 residues. The trim removed 2 bases at V and 2 bases at J, leaving 8 bases unmatched. The CDR3 reads CASSLQGAQDPGNTIYF. CDR3 nucleotides: TGCGCCAGCAGCTTACAGGGGGCGCAAGACCCTGGAAACACCATATATTTT.

The genes are TRBV19 and TRBJ1-5; a possible D gene is TRBD1 (5 bases). The V and J ends lost 1 base and 6 bases respectively, with 16 bases between them. Per germline, CDR1 LNHDA and CDR2 SQIVND (reference sequence). The CDR3 totals 16 residues. The CDR3: CASSIVGDSRGQPQHF. CDR3 coding DNA: TGTGCCAGTAGTATAGTAGGAGACAGTAGAGGTCAGCCCCAGCATTTT. The full variable domain, completed using reference TRBV19 and TRBJ1-5, is DGGITQSPKYLFRKEGQNVTLSCEQNLNHDAMYWYRQDPGQGLRLIYYSQIVNDFQKGDIAEGYSVSREKKESFPLTVTSAQKNPTAFYLCASSIVGDSRGQPQHFGDGTRLSIL.

V and J are TRBV5-1 and TRBJ2-5; no definite D call. The CDR3 is 13 residues long. Germline lookup yields CDR1 SGHRS and CDR2 YFSETQ. V lost 10 bases and J lost 1, with 14 bases in between. The CDR3 is CASRPGIQETQYF. The CDR3 DNA reads TGCGCCTCCCGGCCGGGCATCCAAGAGACCCAGTACTTC.

The rearrangement joins TRBV18 to TRBJ2-2, with D perhaps matching TRBD1 (5 bases). There are 18 residues in the CDR3. Germline CDR1 and CDR2: KGHSH and LQKENI. Trimming took 3 bases from V and 0 from J, leaving 17 bases between them. The CDR3, as DNA: TGTGCCAGCTCACCCCAAATTTGGGCAGGGTCGAACACCGGGGAGCTGTTTTTT. This sequence encodes CASSPQIWAGSNTGELFF.

The chain links TRBV28 to TRBJ2-1, with 8 positions matching TRBD1. J gave up 3 bases and V 5 bases, and 9 bases lay outside the gene matches. Germline CDR1 and CDR2: MDHEN and SYDVKM. The CDR3 runs to 16 residues. The CDR3 sequence is CASSPAYGQGYNEQFF. The DNA for the CDR3 is TGTGCCAGCAGTCCTGCCTACGGACAGGGCTACAATGAGCAGTTCTTC.

The rearrangement uses TRBV2 and TRBJ1-5, with 8 nucleotides matching TRBD1. Germline V gives CDR1 SNHLY, CDR2 FYNNEI. V lost 6 bases, J lost 3 bases, and 4 bases stayed unmatched. This CDR3 is built from 14 residues. The CDR3 sequence: CASSGGQDNQPQHF. CDR3 sequence (DNA): TGTGCCAGCAGCGGGGGACAGGACAATCAGCCCCAGCATTTT.

The V gene is TRBV4-3, the J gene TRBJ2-2, with TRBD1 matching over 9 bases. Losses at the gene ends were 0 bases for V and 5 bases for J; bases not matched to a gene: 7. Germline CDR1 and CDR2: LGHNA and YSLEER. The CDR3 covers 17 residues. In DNA, the CDR3 is TGCGCCAGCAGCCAAGAGACTGGGACAGGGATTACCGGGGAGCTGTTTTTT. Protein sequence: CASSQETGTGITGELFF.

V gene TRBV19 combines with J gene TRBJ1-3; D is unclear. CDR1 LNHDA and CDR2 SQIVND come from the germline V gene (reference sequence). Trimming took off 3 bases at V and 2 bases at J, with 17 bases between the two ends. The CDR3 consists of 17 residues. The CDR3 region is CASSISHSSDPGNTIYF. CDR3 nucleotides: TGTGCCAGTAGTATCTCCCACTCCTCGGACCCTGGAAACACCATATATTTT.

The chain recombines TRBV3-1 (or the pseudogene TRBV3-2) with TRBJ2-1; D may be TRBD2 (6 bases). The germline CDR1 and CDR2 sequences are LGHDT and YNNKEL (reference sequence). V lost 1 base to trimming and J lost 9 bases, with 7 bases between them. This CDR3 is built from 12 residues. This CDR3 reads CASSQVGGEQFF. As DNA, the CDR3 is TGTGCCAGCAGCCAAGTGGGAGGTGAGCAGTTCTTC.

The chain recombines TRBV19 with TRBJ2-1, with 14 nucleotides matching TRBD2. This CDR3 has 19 amino acids. Germline assignment: CDR1 LNHDA and CDR2 SQIVND (reference sequence). V lost 5 bases, J lost 1 base, and 10 bases stayed unmatched. CDR3: CASSLRGTSGGRSYNEQFF. The DNA of the CDR3 is TGTGCCAGTAGTCTTCGCGGGACTAGCGGGGGTAGGTCCTACAATGAGCAGTTCTTC.

The chain employs TRBV19 and TRBJ1-1, with D uncertain. V lost 5 bases and J lost 4, with 11 bases in between. The CDR3 covers 13 residues. Germline V gene data show CDR1 as LNHDA and CDR2 as SQIVND (reference sequence). The DNA for the CDR3 is TGTGCCAGTAGTGACCTGGGTGGCACTGAAGCTTTCTTT. This gives the protein CASSDLGGTEAFF.